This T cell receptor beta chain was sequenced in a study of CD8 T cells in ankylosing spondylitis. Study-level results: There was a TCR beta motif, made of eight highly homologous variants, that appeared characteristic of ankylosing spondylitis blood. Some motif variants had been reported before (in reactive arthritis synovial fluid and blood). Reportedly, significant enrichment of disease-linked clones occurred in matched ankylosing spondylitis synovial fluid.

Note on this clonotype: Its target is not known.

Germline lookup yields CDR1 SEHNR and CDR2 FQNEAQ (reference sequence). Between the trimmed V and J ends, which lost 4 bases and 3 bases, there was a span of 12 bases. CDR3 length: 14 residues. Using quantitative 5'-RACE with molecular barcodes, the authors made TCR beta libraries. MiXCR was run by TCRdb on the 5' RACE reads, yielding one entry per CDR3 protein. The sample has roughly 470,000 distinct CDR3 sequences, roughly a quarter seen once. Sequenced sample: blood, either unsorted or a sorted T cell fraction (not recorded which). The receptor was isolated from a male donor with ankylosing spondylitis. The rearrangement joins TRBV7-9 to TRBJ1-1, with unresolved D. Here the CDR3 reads CASSSLSWDTEAFF. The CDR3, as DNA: TGTGCCAGCAGCTCTTTATCATGGGACACTGAAGCTTTCTTT. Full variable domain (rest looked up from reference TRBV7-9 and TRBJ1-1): DTGVSQNPRHKITKRGQNVTFRCDPISEHNRLYWYRQTLGQGPEFLTYFQNEAQLEKSRLLSDRFSAERPKGSFSTLEIQRTEQGDSAMYLCASSSLSWDTEAFFGQGTRLTVV.